This T cell receptor (beta chain) was observed in a study of blood T cell repertoires in COVID-19. Ages ranged from about 18 to 100 years, with residence in 24 US areas. Participants were placed into cohorts based on the clinical history they reported. The study counted Cohort 3 donors as recovered given two negative PCRs, clearance, or symptom resolution. CDR1 and CDR2 from the germline V gene are MNHEY and SVGAGI. V lost 8 bases to trimming and J lost 0 bases, with 11 bases between them. There are 14 residues in the CDR3. How the authors handled the data: The assay estimated nucleated cells by amplifying reference gene primers. Sequencing used immunoSEQ multiplex PCR; TCRdb keeps in-frame clones, though not all of them. The V and J calls and clone size were taken over from that table, and D and trimming were inferred from the DNA. The repertoire holds a few hundred thousand clones, about 88% seen once, with more than 1% in the top ten.

Sequenced: PBMCs or T cells enriched from blood (not recorded which). The sequence was collected from a woman aged 25 to 39 who had recovered from COVID-19. The rearrangement links TRBV6-5 to TRBJ2-1, with D tentatively TRBD1 (5 bases). The CDR3 protein is CASDSRRSYNEQFF. The DNA of the CDR3 is TGTGCCAGCGACAGTCGACGCTCCTACAATGAGCAGTTCTTC.